This entry features one TCR beta chain sequence. No antigen is known for it. Germline V CDR1 and CDR2: SGDLS, YYNGEE. The CDR3 is 14 amino acids. V was clipped by 1 base and J by 4 bases, with 8 bases between them. A universal primer binding site was introduced by template switching. The final cDNA contained unique molecular identifiers. A single record per CDR3 protein comes from TCRdb applying MiXCR to the 5' RACE reads. The sample consists of around 1.7 million distinct CDR3 sequences, about 30% of them appearing once. This entry belongs to a study of identical twins. Study findings and constraints: Out-of-frame alpha sequences that twins shared showed excess low generation probability. Insertion counts were lower in abundant cord blood beta clonotypes, a trend that memory repertoires did not show.

The sequenced material came from cord blood. This sequence joins TRBV9 and TRBJ2-2, with D possibly TRBD1 on 5 matching bases. This TCR was sampled from a newborn girl in good health. CDR3 nucleotide sequence: TGTGCCAGCAGCGTACAAGGGGCCACCGGGGAGCTGTTTTTT. Encoded protein: CASSVQGATGELFF.